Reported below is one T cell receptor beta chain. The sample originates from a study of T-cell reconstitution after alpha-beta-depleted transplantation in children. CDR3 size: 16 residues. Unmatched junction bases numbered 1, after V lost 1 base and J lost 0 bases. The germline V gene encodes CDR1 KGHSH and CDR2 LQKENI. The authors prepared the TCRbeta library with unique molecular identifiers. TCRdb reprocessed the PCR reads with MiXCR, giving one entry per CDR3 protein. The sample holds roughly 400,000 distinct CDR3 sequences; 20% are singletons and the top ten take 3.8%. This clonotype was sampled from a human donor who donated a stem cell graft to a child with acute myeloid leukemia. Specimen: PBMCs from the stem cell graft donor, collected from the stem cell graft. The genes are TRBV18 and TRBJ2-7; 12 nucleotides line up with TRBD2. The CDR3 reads CASSPRLAGDSYEQYF. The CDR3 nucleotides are TGTGCCAGCTCACCACGACTAGCGGGAGACTCCTACGAGCAGTACTTC.